The 18 T cell receptor beta chains below were found in one sample sequenced in a study of identical twins. Each CDR3 protein gets one entry after TCRdb re-called the 5' RACE reads with MiXCR. The repertoire has roughly 750,000 distinct CDR3 sequences, 21% of them found once; the top ten carry 4.3%. These data also featured in a second study, about T cells expressing NK-cell markers.

Sequencing used PBMCs. These receptors were taken from a woman aged 18-30 years in good health.

This clonotype was found a few times. CDR3 sequence: CATGGASGPRREETQYF. In DNA, the CDR3 is TGCGCCACCGGGGGAGCTAGCGGGCCGAGAAGAGAGGAGACCCAGTACTTC. The V and J genes are TRBV23-1 and TRBJ2-5, with 8 bases aligning to TRBD2. TRBV23-1 is assigned to the ORF class and has an uncertain function. This CDR3 is 17 amino acids long. V shed 10 bases and J 5 bases; nucleotides not matched to a gene: 21.

This clonotype has more than one count but fewer than ten. The chain couples TRBV19 to TRBJ2-7; TRBD2 matches 7 bases. Germline CDR1 LNHDA, CDR2 SQIVND (reference sequence). CDR3 length equals 13 residues. V lost 4 bases to trimming and J lost 5 bases; unmatched junction nucleotides: 5. The CDR3 nucleotides are TGTGCCAGTAGTAACTCCGCGGGGGACGAGCAGTACTTC. Translating gives CASSNSAGDEQYF.

This clonotype has a handful of counts. This rearrangement joins TRBV7-2 to TRBJ1-6; TRBD1 matches 8 bases. V trimming: 1 base; J trimming: 7 bases; junction bases outside the gene matches: 3. CDR1 SGHTA and CDR2 FQGNSA come from the germline V gene. The CDR3 loop spans 15 amino acids. CDR3 in amino acids: CASSLEYRGNSPLHF. The CDR3 DNA reads as TGTGCCAGCAGCTTAGAGTACAGGGGGAATTCACCCCTCCACTTT.

This clonotype was picked up one time. The rearrangement uses TRBV7-9 and TRBJ2-2; the match to TRBD1 covers 9 bases. The CDR3 runs to 15 residues. V gave up 5 bases and J gave up 7 bases; unmatched junction bases: 8. Germline CDR1 and CDR2: SEHNR and FQNEAQ (reference sequence). The CDR3 is CASSESGTGSGELFF. The CDR3, as DNA: TGTGCCAGCAGCGAGTCCGGGACAGGGAGCGGGGAGCTGTTTTTT.

A few counts support this clonotype. The chain employs TRBV24-1 and TRBJ2-5, with D perhaps TRBD1 or TRBD2 (5 bases each). This CDR3 is built from 15 residues. V was clipped by 4 bases and J by 5 bases, with 16 bases between them. From germline, CDR1 is KGHDR and CDR2 SFDVKD. The CDR3 loop is CATSDSRAEGETQYF. The CDR3 DNA reads as TGTGCCACCAGTGACTCCCGGGCCGAGGGGGAGACCCAGTACTTC.

This clonotype has a count of ten or more. V gene TRBV7-6 combines with J gene TRBJ1-1; 10 bases line up with TRBD1. Germline V CDR1 and CDR2: SGHVS, FNYEAQ. This CDR3 spans 14 amino acids. Unmatched junction bases numbered 5, after V lost 5 bases and J lost 5 bases. CDR3 DNA: TGTGCCAGCAGCACGACAGGGGGCAGGACTGAAGCTTTCTTT. It codes for CASSTTGGRTEAFF.

V and J are TRBV5-6 and TRBJ2-7, with TRBD1 matching over 10 bases. The CDR3 totals 14 residues. Germline V gene lookup returns CDR1 SGHDT and CDR2 YYEEEE. Trimming removed 4 bases from V and 7 bases from J; junction bases left unmatched: 8. CDR3 residues: CASSPGTGALEQYF. The CDR3 DNA follows: TGTGCCAGCAGCCCCGGGACAGGGGCCCTGGAGCAGTACTTC.

This clonotype showed up many times. This sequence joins TRBV27 and TRBJ2-7; possibly TRBD2 for D (6 bases). V lost 8 bases, J lost 2 bases, and 19 bases lay in between. Per the germline V gene, CDR1 is MNHEY and CDR2 is SMNVEV (reference sequence). This CDR3 comprises 15 residues. CDR3 bases: TGTGCCAGCCGAGGGGAAGGGAGGCGAGCCTACGAGCAGTACTTC. This encodes CASRGEGRRAYEQYF.

The table lists this clonotype with a few counts. This chain links TRBV29-1 with TRBJ2-3, with 9 nucleotides matching TRBD2. Germline V lookup: CDR1 SQVTM, CDR2 ANQGSEA. J gave up 3 bases and V 1 base, and 5 bases lay outside the gene matches. The CDR3 sequence is 15 residues long. The CDR3 DNA reads as TGCAGCGTTGAAGCGCGGGGGGGGCCGACAGATACGCAGTATTTT. The encoded protein is CSVEARGGPTDTQYF.

This sequence joins TRBV20-1 and TRBJ2-3, with 8 positions matching TRBD2. Germline V gene lookup returns CDR1 DFQATT and CDR2 SNEGSKA (reference sequence). The J segment lost 6 bases and the V segment lost 3 bases, leaving 5 bases of the junction unmatched. This CDR3 has 13 amino acids. The CDR3: CSASGGARDTQYF. The DNA of the CDR3 is TGCAGTGCTAGCGGGGGGGCCAGGGATACGCAGTATTTT.

This clonotype was recorded only once. The chain couples TRBV13 to TRBJ2-7, with a possible D match to TRBD1 (6 bases). Germline lookup yields CDR1 PRHDT and CDR2 FYEKMQ (reference sequence). Trimming removed 1 base from V and 5 bases from J, with 15 bases in between. The CDR3 has 15 residues. DNA for the CDR3: TGTGCCAGCAGCTTAGCCTCCAGGGGAGTCGACGAGCAGTACTTC. This translates into CASSLASRGVDEQYF.

This clonotype showed up just a few times. The chain carries TRBV9 and TRBJ2-2; TRBD2 matches at 8 bases. CDR3 size: 15 residues. J lost 4 bases, V lost 1 base, and 3 bases had no gene match. CDR1 and CDR2 (germline): SGDLS, YYNGEE. The CDR3 DNA reads TGTGCCAGCAGCGTAAGTAGCGGGACCACCGGGGAGCTGTTTTTT. Translated: CASSVSSGTTGELFF.

The J gene is TRBJ2-1, the V gene TRBV2; D may be TRBD1 (5 bases). Looked up from germline, CDR1 is SNHLY and CDR2 is FYNNEI. The CDR3 totals 13 residues. V was pared by 6 bases and J by 7 bases, with 13 bases between. The CDR3 sequence: CASRSGLLNEQFF. The CDR3, as DNA: TGTGCCAGCAGGTCAGGGCTTTTGAATGAGCAGTTCTTC.

The chain is built from TRBV5-5 and TRBJ1-1; D is unclear. The V end lost 0 bases, the J end lost 3 bases, and 12 bases lay between the germline ends. Per germline, CDR1 SGHKS and CDR2 YYEKEE (reference sequence). This CDR3 is built from 15 residues. The CDR3 is CASSLGWEGYTEAFF. As DNA, the CDR3 is TGTGCCAGCAGCTTGGGATGGGAAGGTTACACTGAAGCTTTCTTT.

The genes are TRBV5-1 and TRBJ2-1; TRBD1 matches at 9 bases. This CDR3 is built from 16 residues. Germline V gene data show CDR1 as SGHRS and CDR2 as YFSETQ. The J segment lost 4 bases and the V segment lost 4 bases, leaving 9 bases of the junction unmatched. CDR3 residues: CASSLETGTGYNEQFF. The CDR3 nucleotides are TGCGCCAGCAGCCTAGAAACCGGGACAGGGTACAATGAGCAGTTCTTC.

The gene calls are TRBV12-3 or TRBV12-4 and TRBJ2-2; weak D call: TRBD1 (6 bases). The CDR3 is made up of 14 amino acids. Trimming took 4 bases from V and 6 from J, leaving 12 bases between them. The CDR3 sequence is CASSSKTGSGELFF. CDR3 DNA sequence: TGTGCCAGCAGTTCAAAAACAGGGTCCGGGGAGCTGTTTTTT.

This clonotype came up many times. V usage is TRBV4-2 and J usage is TRBJ2-1; D might be TRBD1 or TRBD2, each matching 5 bases. The CDR3 is made up of 21 amino acids. V lost 1 base and J 3 bases, leaving 28 bases between the germline ends. Looked up from germline, CDR1 is LGHNA and CDR2 is YNFKEQ. CDR3 region: CASSQARSGRDPRYYYNEQFF. CDR3 DNA: TGTGCCAGCAGCCAAGCCCGGTCGGGCCGGGACCCTCGCTACTACTACAATGAGCAGTTCTTC.

This chain uses TRBV12-3 or TRBV12-4 with TRBJ2-3; 7 positions agree with TRBD2. The V segment lost 5 bases and the J segment 9 bases; nucleotides outside the gene matches: 5. This CDR3 has 12 amino acids. The CDR3 region has the DNA TGTGCCAGCAGTCCCGGGACTACGACGCAGTATTTT. It codes for CASSPGTTTQYF.